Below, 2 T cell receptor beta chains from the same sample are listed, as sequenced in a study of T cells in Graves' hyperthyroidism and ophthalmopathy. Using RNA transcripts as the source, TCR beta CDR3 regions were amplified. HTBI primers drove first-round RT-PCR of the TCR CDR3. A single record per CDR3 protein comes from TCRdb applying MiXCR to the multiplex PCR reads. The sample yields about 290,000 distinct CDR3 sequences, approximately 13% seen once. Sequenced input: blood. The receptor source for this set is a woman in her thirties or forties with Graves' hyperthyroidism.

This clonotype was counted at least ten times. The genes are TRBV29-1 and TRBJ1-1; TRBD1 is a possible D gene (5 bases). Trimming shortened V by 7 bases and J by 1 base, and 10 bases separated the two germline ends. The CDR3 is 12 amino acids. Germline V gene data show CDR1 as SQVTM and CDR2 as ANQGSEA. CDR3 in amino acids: CSADNTNTEAFF. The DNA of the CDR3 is TGCAGCGCGGACAATACGAACACTGAAGCTTTCTTT.

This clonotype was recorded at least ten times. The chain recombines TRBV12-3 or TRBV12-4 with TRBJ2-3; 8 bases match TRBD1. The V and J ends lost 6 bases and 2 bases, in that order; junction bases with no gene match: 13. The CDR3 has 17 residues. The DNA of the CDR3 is TGTGCCAGCAGCCGACAGGGGTACTTAGAGTACACAGATACGCAGTATTTT. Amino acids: CASSRQGYLEYTDTQYF.